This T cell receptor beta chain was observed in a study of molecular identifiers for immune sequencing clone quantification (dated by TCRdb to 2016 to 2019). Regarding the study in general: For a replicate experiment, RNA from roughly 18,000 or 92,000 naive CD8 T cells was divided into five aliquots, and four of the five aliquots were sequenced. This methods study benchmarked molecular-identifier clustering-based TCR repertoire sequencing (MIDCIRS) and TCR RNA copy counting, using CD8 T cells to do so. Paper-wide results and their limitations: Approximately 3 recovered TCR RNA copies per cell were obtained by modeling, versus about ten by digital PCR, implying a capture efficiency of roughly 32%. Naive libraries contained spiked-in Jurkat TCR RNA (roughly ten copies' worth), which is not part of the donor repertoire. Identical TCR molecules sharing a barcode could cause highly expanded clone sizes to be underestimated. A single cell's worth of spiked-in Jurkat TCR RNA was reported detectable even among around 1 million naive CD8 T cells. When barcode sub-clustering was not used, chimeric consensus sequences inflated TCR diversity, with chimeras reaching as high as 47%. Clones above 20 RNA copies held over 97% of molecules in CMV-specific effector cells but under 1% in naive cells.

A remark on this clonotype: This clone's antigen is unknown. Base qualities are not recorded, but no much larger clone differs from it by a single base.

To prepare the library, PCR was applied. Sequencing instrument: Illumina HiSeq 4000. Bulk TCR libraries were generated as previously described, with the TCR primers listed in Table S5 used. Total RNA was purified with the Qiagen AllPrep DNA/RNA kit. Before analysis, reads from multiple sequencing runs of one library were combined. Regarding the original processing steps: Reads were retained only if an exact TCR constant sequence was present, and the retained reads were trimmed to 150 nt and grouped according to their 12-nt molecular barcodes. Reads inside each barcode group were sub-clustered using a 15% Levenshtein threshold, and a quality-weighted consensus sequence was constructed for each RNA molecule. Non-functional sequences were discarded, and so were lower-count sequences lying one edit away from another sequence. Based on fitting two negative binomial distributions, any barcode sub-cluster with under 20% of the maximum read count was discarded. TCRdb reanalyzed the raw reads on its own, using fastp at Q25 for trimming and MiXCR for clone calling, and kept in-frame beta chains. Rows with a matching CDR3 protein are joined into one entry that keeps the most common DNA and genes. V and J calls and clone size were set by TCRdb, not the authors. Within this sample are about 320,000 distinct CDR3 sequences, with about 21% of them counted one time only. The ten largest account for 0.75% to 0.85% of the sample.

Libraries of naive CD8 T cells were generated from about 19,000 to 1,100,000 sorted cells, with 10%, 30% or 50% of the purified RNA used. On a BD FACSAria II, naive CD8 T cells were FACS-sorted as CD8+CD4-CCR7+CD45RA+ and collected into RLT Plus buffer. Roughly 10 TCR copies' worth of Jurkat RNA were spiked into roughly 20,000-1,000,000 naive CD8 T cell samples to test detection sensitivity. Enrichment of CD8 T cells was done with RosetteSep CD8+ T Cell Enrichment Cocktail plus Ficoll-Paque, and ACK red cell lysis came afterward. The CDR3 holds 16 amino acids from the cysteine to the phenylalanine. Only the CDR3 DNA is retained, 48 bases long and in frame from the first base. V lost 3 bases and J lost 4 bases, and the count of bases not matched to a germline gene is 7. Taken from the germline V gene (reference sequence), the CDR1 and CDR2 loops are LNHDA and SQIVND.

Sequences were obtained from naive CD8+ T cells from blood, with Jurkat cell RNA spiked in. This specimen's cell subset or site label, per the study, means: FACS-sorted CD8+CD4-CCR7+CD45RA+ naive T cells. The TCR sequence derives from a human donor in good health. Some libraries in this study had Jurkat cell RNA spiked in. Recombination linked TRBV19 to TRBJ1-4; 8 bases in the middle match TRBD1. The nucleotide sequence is TGTGCCAGTAGTATGCCGGGACAGGCGATTAATGAAAAACTGTTTTTT. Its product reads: CASSMPGQAINEKLFF.